The entry below describes one T cell receptor beta chain. Its target is unknown. This sample is drawn from a study of memory CD4+ T cells and cytomegalovirus serostatus. Study background: Of the healthy Belgian adults, 9 were CMV seropositive and fewer than 30 seronegative.

The data were produced by immunoSEQ multiplex PCR, yet TCRdb's version contains in-frame clones alone and is incomplete. Among about 25,000 clones listed, approximately 72% were seen once. Points from the study as a whole: About 40% of the roughly 160 known CMV-associated TCRbeta sequences appeared in CD4+ memory.

Single viable CD3+CD4+CD8-CD45RO+ cells were sorted as the memory CD4+ T cells. This receptor was obtained from an adult in good health and CMV-seronegative. Sequencing was carried out using memory CD4+ T cells from blood.

The CDR3 DNA sequence: TGTGCCAGCAGCGAACTAGCGGGGTTATACAATGAGCAGTTCTTC. This gives the protein CASSELAGLYNEQFF. V and J are TRBV11-3 and TRBJ2-1, with TRBD2 matching 10 bases. The CDR3 loop spans 15 amino acids. Looked up from germline, CDR1 is SGHNT and CDR2 is YENEEA. J was trimmed by 4 bases and V by 5 bases; bases with no gene match: 5.